This TCR beta chain is drawn from a study of shared clonotypes between healthy human individuals. In the study overall: For every donor, three CD4 naive, three CD4 memory, two CD8 naive and one CD8 memory plates were used.

Sorted-subset replicate PCR reactions were performed with around 200 ng DNA, corresponding to about 30,000 T cell genomes. Assay: immunoSEQ multiplex PCR; the TCRdb copy retains only in-frame clones and omits some. The data show 550,000 to 750,000 clones, less than 97% seen once. Naive CD8 cells, CD45RO-negative and positively selected for CCR7, excluded terminally differentiated effector memory CD45RA+ cells. Germline-derived CDR1 and CDR2 are SGHKS and YYEKEE (reference sequence). The CDR3 runs to 13 residues. V dropped 4 bases and J dropped 2 bases, with 10 bases sitting between them. Study-level points and caveats: Larger estimated richness was generally recorded for naive subsets relative to memory subsets. Some naive CD4 clonotypes, roughly 5%, turned up in common across a few donors.

Comments on this clone: Its antigen is as yet unknown.

The genes are TRBV5-5 and TRBJ2-7; perhaps D is TRBD1 or TRBD2 (5 bases each). The material sequenced was naive CD8+ T cells sorted from blood. The TCR originated in a woman in her thirties in good health. CDR3 in amino acids: CASSRDQTYEQYF. The CDR3 bases are TGTGCCAGCAGCCGGGACCAGACCTACGAGCAGTACTTC.